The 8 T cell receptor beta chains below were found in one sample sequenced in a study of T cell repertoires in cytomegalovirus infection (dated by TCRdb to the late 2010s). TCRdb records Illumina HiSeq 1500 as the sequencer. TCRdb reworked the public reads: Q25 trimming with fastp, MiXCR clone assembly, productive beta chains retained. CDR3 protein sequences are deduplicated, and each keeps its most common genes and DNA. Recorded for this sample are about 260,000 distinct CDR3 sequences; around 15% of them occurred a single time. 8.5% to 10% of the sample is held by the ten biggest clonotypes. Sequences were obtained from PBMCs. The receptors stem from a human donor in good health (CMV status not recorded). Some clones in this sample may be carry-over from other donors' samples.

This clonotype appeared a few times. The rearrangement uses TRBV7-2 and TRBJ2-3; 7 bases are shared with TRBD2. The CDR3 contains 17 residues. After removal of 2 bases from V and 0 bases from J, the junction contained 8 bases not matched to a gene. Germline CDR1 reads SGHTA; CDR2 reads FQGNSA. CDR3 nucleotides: TGTGCCAGCAGCTTACTAGGGCGGCGGGAGAGCACAGATACGCAGTATTTT. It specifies CASSLLGRRESTDTQYF.

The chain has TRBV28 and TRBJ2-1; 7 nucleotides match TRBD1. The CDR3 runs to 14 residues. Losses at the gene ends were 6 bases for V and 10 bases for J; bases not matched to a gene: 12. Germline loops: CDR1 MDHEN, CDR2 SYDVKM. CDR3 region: CASSNRRDRVEQFF. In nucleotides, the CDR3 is TGTGCCAGCAGCAATCGAAGAGACAGGGTCGAGCAGTTCTTC.

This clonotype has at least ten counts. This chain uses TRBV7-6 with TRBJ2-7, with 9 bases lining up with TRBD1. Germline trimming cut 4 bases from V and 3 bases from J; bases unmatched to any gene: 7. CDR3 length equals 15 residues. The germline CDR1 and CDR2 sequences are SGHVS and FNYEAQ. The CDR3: CASSSQGQGGYEQYF. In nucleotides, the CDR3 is TGTGCCAGCAGCTCCCAGGGACAGGGTGGCTACGAGCAGTACTTC. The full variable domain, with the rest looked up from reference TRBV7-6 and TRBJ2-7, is GAGVSQSPRYKVTKRGQDVALRCDPISGHVSLYWYRQALGQGPEFLTYFNYEAQQDKSGLPNDRFSAERPEGSISTLTIQRTEQRDSAMYRCASSSQGQGGYEQYFGPGTRLTVT.

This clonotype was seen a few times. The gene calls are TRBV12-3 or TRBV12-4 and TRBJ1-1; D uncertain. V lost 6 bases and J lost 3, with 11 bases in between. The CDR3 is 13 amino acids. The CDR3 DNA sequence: TGTGCCAGCAGCCTTGAAATGGACACTGAAGCTTTCTTT. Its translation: CASSLEMDTEAFF.

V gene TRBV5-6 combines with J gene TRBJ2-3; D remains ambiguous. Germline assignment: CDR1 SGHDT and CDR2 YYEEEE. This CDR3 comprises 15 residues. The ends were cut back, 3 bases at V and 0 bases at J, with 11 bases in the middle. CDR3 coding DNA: TGTGCCAGCAGCTCTCAGCCCACTAGCACAGATACGCAGTATTTT. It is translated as CASSSQPTSTDTQYF.

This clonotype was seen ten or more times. The CDR3 protein is CASGRNLNTGELFF. The CDR3 region has the DNA TGTGCCTCCGGACGGAATCTTAACACCGGGGAGCTGTTTTTT. The rearrangement links TRBV10-3 to TRBJ2-2, with unresolved D. In germline, CDR1 is ENHRY, CDR2 SYGVKD. V was trimmed by 11 bases and J by 2 bases, leaving 15 bases between them. This CDR3 region has 14 residues.

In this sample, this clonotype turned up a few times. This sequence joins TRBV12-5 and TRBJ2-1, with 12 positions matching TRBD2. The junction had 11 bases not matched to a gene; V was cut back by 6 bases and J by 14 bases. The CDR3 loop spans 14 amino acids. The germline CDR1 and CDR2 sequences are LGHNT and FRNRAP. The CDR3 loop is CASGGVGLAGIKFF. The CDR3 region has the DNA TGTGCTAGTGGGGGGGTGGGACTAGCGGGTATTAAGTTCTTC.

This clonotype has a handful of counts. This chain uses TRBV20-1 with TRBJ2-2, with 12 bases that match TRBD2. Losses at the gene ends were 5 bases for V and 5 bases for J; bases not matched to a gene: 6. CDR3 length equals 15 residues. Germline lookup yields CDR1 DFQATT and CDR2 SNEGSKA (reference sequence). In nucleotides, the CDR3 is TGCAGTGCTCCGACTAGCGGGAGCGGGACCGGGGAGCTGTTTTTT. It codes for CSAPTSGSGTGELFF.